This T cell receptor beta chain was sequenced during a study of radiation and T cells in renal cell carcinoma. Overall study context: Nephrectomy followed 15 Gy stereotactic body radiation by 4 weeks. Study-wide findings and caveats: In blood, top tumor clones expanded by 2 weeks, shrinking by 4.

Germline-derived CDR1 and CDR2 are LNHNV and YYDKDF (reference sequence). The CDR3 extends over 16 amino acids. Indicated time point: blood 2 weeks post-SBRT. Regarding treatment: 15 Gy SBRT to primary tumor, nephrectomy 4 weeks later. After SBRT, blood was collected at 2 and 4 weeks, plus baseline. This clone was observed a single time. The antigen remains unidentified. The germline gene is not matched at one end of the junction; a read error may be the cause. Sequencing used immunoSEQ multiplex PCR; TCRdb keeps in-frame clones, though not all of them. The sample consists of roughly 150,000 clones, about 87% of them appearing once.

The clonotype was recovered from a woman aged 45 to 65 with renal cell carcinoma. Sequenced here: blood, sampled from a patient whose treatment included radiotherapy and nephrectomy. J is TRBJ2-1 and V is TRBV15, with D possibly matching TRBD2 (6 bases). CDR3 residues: CATSRDKFRTTNKQFF. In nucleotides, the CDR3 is TGTGCCACCAGCAGAGATAAGTTCAGGACTACCAATAAGCAGTTCTTC.